Each of the 2 T cell receptor beta chains below was sequenced from the same sample in a study of blood T cell repertoires in COVID-19 (dated by TCRdb to about 2020). The receptor library was made with the immunoSEQ multiplex PCR assay. Held by TCRdb, this immuneACCESS table contains in-frame sequences only and omits some clones. Under half of the omission traces to an unresolved V gene where checked; the cause of the rest is unknown. This sample lists about 260,000 clones; over 75% were detected once. The leading ten clones occupy roughly 10% of the sample. Source material: peripheral blood. The receptors shown here come from a woman aged 70 to 79 with COVID-19, enrolled during active disease.

The rearrangement joins TRBV2 to TRBJ2-5, with D perhaps TRBD2 (5 bases). This CDR3 has 12 residues. Germline CDR1 and CDR2: SNHLY and FYNNEI. V was pared by 1 base and J by 5 bases, with 5 bases between. The CDR3 bases are TGTGCCAGCAGTGAAGGGAGGGAGACCCAGTACTTC. It specifies CASSEGRETQYF.

V is TRBV11-2 and J is TRBJ2-5; TRBD1 matches 11 bases. Germline V CDR1 and CDR2: SGHAT, FQNNGV. This CDR3 contains 16 residues. Trimming took 5 bases from V and 0 from J; bases not matched to a gene: 5. CDR3 coding DNA: TGTGCCAGCAGCCATCGGGACAGGGGGTACCAAGAGACCCAGTACTTC. This gives the protein CASSHRDRGYQETQYF.